This is a list of T cell receptor beta chains from one sample in a study of vaccination effects on CD4 cells after COVID-19. The repertoire was sequenced with immunoSEQ multiplex PCR; TCRdb's copy has only in-frame clones and lacks some. The sample carries more than 60,000 clones, over 70% recorded once. The antigens of these receptors remain unknown. The sequencing used CD4+ T cells from PBMCs cultured without peptide, collected after COVID-19 vaccination. Receptors originate from a human donor who received a COVID-19 vaccine. CDR3s include the opening cysteine and the closing phenylalanine or tryptophan. The order of the fields is V gene, J gene, CDR3 protein.

V: TRBV5-6
J: TRBJ2-2
CDR3: CASSSGTGKNTGELFF

V: TRBV10-1
J: TRBJ1-5
CDR3: CASSLHPGQPQHF

V: TRBV19
J: TRBJ1-2
CDR3: CASSTGTASYGYTF

V: TRBV10-3
J: TRBJ1-5
CDR3: CAISESPKGSNQPQHF

V: TRBV2
J: TRBJ2-3
CDR3: CASSRSLAGVADTQYF

V: TRBV18
J: TRBJ2-3
CDR3: CASSPTLSGGTDTQYF

V: TRBV6-6
J: TRBJ2-3
CDR3: CASSWFVADTQYF

V: TRBV14
J: TRBJ1-2
CDR3: CASSQTGTVIYGYTF

V: TRBV4-1
J: TRBJ2-5
CDR3: CASSLRQGGEETQYF

V: TRBV9
J: TRBJ2-5
CDR3: CASSERGINQETQYF

V: TRBV7-2
J: TRBJ2-5
CDR3: CASSRDRGQETQYF

V: TRBV3-1/TRBV3-2
J: TRBJ2-1
CDR3: CASSQDPGYNEQFF

V: TRBV18
J: TRBJ1-2
CDR3: CASSPDRGGDYGYTF

V: TRBV5-5
J: TRBJ1-3
CDR3: CASSSKTGSGNTIYF

V: TRBV28
J: TRBJ1-5
CDR3: CASSGDRHSNQPQHF

V: TRBV12-5
J: TRBJ2-1
CDR3: CASGLVRTGTQFF

V: TRBV19
J: TRBJ1-5
CDR3: CASSTLAGQYSNQPQHF

V: TRBV11-2
J: TRBJ1-2
CDR3: CASSSAGHGYTF

V: TRBV19
J: TRBJ1-5
CDR3: CASSTGQLYSNQPQHF

V: TRBV5-4
J: TRBJ1-2
CDR3: CASSLGGGITNYGYTF

V: TRBV10-2
J: TRBJ1-2
CDR3: CASSESGTGSHGYTF

V: TRBV6-5
J: TRBJ1-2
CDR3: CASSYGTDGYTF

V: TRBV7-2
J: TRBJ2-1
CDR3: CASSLAVSYNEQFF

V: TRBV19
J: TRBJ1-4
CDR3: CASSFTTGMANEKLFF

V: TRBV19
J: TRBJ2-1
CDR3: CASSYRANEQFF

V: TRBV27
J: TRBJ2-1
CDR3: CASSPFAIFGTDYNEQFF

V: TRBV5-1
J: TRBJ2-3
CDR3: CASSLEGARADTQYF

V: TRBV5-1
J: TRBJ1-3
CDR3: CASSLTGGPGNTIYF

V: TRBV20-1
J: TRBJ1-2
CDR3: CSASVNNYGYTF

V: TRBV14
J: TRBJ2-1
CDR3: CASSQDRLNEQFF

V: TRBV9
J: TRBJ2-5
CDR3: CASSGGTSGGLQETQYF

V: TRBV7-2
J: TRBJ1-2
CDR3: CASSLALRTGILDTF

V: TRBV19
J: TRBJ1-4
CDR3: CASNIPGATNEKLFF

V: TRBV9
J: TRBJ1-2
CDR3: CASSVGPGTGSYGYTF

V: TRBV18
J: TRBJ2-3
CDR3: CASSQESTDTQYF

V: TRBV24-1
J: TRBJ1-2
CDR3: CATSGSSGYGYTF

V: TRBV4-1
J: TRBJ1-2
CDR3: CASSQGPVTDYGYTF

V: TRBV6-6
J: TRBJ2-5
CDR3: CASSYSQETQYF

V: TRBV7-9
J: TRBJ1-6
CDR3: CASSLGIGTAYNSPLHF

V: TRBV18
J: TRBJ2-1
CDR3: CASSPSAGGLSPYNEQFF

V: TRBV28
J: TRBJ1-4
CDR3: CASSFYRDRDGANEKLFF

V: TRBV12-3/TRBV12-4
J: TRBJ1-5
CDR3: CASTLGSNQPQHF

V: TRBV24-1
J: TRBJ1-4
CDR3: CATTQGESNEKLFF

V: TRBV12-3/TRBV12-4
J: TRBJ2-3
CDR3: CASRKGSTDTQYF

V: TRBV29-1
J: TRBJ1-4
CDR3: CSVVGGGEKLFF

V: TRBV3-1/TRBV3-2
J: TRBJ1-2
CDR3: CASSRVEGSQGYTF

V: TRBV2
J: TRBJ1-5
CDR3: CASSDGGGRFFNQPQHF

V: TRBV27
J: TRBJ2-1
CDR3: CASSSLAGGPTMFVEQFF

V: TRBV5-6
J: TRBJ1-3
CDR3: CASSFSGGNTIYF

V: TRBV2
J: TRBJ2-5
CDR3: CASSARETQYF

V: TRBV6-1
J: TRBJ1-1
CDR3: CASRGQGAMRGTEAFF

V: TRBV7-3
J: TRBJ2-2
CDR3: CASSPGFANTGELFF

V: TRBV27
J: TRBJ1-1
CDR3: CASSRDRENTEAFF

V: TRBV19
J: TRBJ1-5
CDR3: CASSVPRTGSNQPQHF

V: TRBV5-4
J: TRBJ2-1
CDR3: CASSLTGQGNFREQFF

V: TRBV4-1
J: TRBJ2-5
CDR3: CASSRGGQETQYF